These 5 T cell receptor beta chains share one sample of origin, sequenced in a study of metastatic and nonmetastatic thyroid tumors. Thyroid surgery took place with no prior treatment in any patient. TCRdb re-called clones from the PCR reads using MiXCR. Of fewer than 4,500 clones listed, roughly a quarter were seen once; the top ten hold about 9.4%. Sequences were obtained from tumor tissue. These receptors originate from a male donor with papillary thyroid cancer or a benign thyroid nodule (not recorded which). Some clones in this sample may be carry-over from other donors' samples.

The chain couples TRBV9 to TRBJ1-1; D unclear. In germline, CDR1 is SGDLS, CDR2 YYNGEE. Trimming left V 4 bases short and J 2 bases short, with 3 bases between. CDR3 length: 11 amino acids. CDR3 sequence (DNA): TGTGCCAGCAGCCCTAACACTGAAGCTTTCTTT. It yields the protein CASSPNTEAFF. Together with reference TRBV9 and TRBJ1-1, the CDR3 gives the full variable domain: DSGVTQTPKHLITATGQRVTLRCSPRSGDLSVYWYQQSLDQGLQFLIQYYNGEERAKGNILERFSAQQFPDLHSELNLSSLELGDSALYFCASSPNTEAFFGQGTRLTVV.

The chain couples TRBV4-3 to TRBJ2-2; either TRBD1 or TRBD2 may supply D (7 bases each). Germline loops: CDR1 LGHNA, CDR2 YSLEER. V was clipped by 8 bases and J by 5 bases, with 15 bases between them. This CDR3 has 14 amino acids. The CDR3: CASQRDRATGELFF. The CDR3 DNA reads as TGCGCCAGCCAGCGGGACAGAGCAACCGGGGAGCTGTTTTTT.

The chain couples TRBV27 to TRBJ2-3; 13 bases are a match to TRBD2. Germline lookup yields CDR1 MNHEY and CDR2 SMNVEV (reference sequence). The CDR3 contains 15 residues. V dropped 6 bases and J dropped 5; count of bases not matched to a gene: 5. The CDR3 nucleotides read TGTGCCAGCAGCCTAAGACTAGCGGGAGGAGATACGCAGTATTTT. Its protein is CASSLRLAGGDTQYF.

This clone was seen a handful of times. The genes are TRBV12-5 and TRBJ1-5, with D perhaps TRBD1 (5 bases). The germline V and J ends were trimmed by 7 bases and 6 bases, with 22 bases remaining between them. Germline V gene sequence: CDR1 LGHNT, CDR2 FRNRAP. The length of the CDR3 is 16 residues. The CDR3 sequence: CASAARDEGRGQPQHF. The CDR3 DNA follows: TGTGCTAGTGCCGCTAGGGACGAAGGGCGCGGTCAGCCCCAGCATTTT.

This clone was counted ten times or more. Possible read error: a much larger clone is one base away. This sample also contains other DNA sequences that code for the same CDR3. CDR3 bases: TGTGCCAGTAGGATGGACAGGAGCTCTGGAAACACCATATATTTT. Its protein product is CASRMDRSSGNTIYF. The gene calls are TRBV19 and TRBJ1-3; 7 bases agree with TRBD1. The V gene's germline CDR1 is LNHDA and CDR2 SQIVND (reference sequence). V shed 6 bases and J 0 bases; nucleotides not matched to a gene: 5. The CDR3 extends over 15 amino acids.